This T cell receptor (beta chain) originates from a study of vaccination and CD4 T cells after COVID-19. With the Oncomine TCR Beta short-read assay, DNA from cultured CD4+ T cells was sequenced. TCRdb reprocessed the PCR reads via MiXCR and lists one record per CDR3 protein. Here the sample spans some 18,000 distinct CDR3 sequences, 43% being singletons. Treatment given: roughly ten-day PBMC culture with coronavirus spike peptide pools or control peptides (ViraFEST assay). This clonotype appeared a few times. Its target is not known. The CDR3 is made up of 14 amino acids. V gave up 4 bases and J gave up 3 bases, with 10 bases separating them. Looked up from germline, CDR1 is SGHVS and CDR2 is FNYEAQ.

The clonotype originates from a human donor who had recovered from COVID-19. The chain uses TRBV7-6 and TRBJ1-5; D perhaps matches TRBD1 (6 bases). This sample comprised CD4+ T cells from blood, cultured in vitro, obtained after SARS-CoV-2 vaccination. This chain's CDR3 is CASSSTGTNQPQHF. CDR3 sequence (DNA): TGTGCCAGCAGCTCTACAGGGACCAATCAGCCCCAGCATTTT.